This T cell receptor beta chain was observed in a study of CD8 T cells in Susac syndrome. Germline CDR1 reads SGHRS; CDR2 reads YFSETQ. The CDR3 sequence is 15 residues long. Trimming shortened V by 3 bases and J by 1 base, and 13 bases separated the two germline ends. RNA in amounts of about 0.45 to 1 ug was reverse transcribed with random hexamers. immunoSEQ multiplex PCR amplified TCR beta CDR3 across 54 Vbeta, 13 Jbeta. Via MiXCR, TCRdb re-called the immunoSEQ multiplex PCR reads, giving one row per CDR3 protein. This table has about 120,000 distinct CDR3 sequences, 80% to 95% appearing once. TCR beta was sequenced from blood CD8+ and CD4+ T cells. As controls, healthy donors matched for age and sex were used. TEMRA cells were enriched by FACS, and CD4+ and CD8+ T cells were negatively isolated.

The clonotype originates from a human donor in good health. This sequence joins TRBV5-1 and TRBJ2-5; a possible D gene is TRBD2 (5 bases). Sequenced input: CD4+ T cells from PBMCs. The CDR3 sequence: CASSSKLEIQETQYF. The CDR3 DNA is TGCGCCAGCAGCTCGAAACTAGAGATCCAAGAGACCCAGTACTTC.